These T cell receptor beta chains were read from a single sample in a study of cytomegalovirus exposure and HLA in healthy donors. The protocol was immunoSEQ multiplex PCR, while the TCRdb copy is restricted to in-frame clones and leaves out a portion. The data show 150,000 to 200,000 clones, roughly 73% seen once. Sequencing was carried out using PBMCs. These receptors came from a female donor in good health and CMV-seronegative. The CDR3 runs from the conserved cysteine through the conserved F or W. The D gene is left open where the match is weak. Clone size appears in some rows only: once, few, many, or a class for an expanded clone.

d_gene: -
j_gene: TRBJ2-5
abundance: -
v_gene: TRBV30
CDR3nt: TGTGCCTGGAGTGTAATGAGGGGGGGGAGGAAGGAAGAGACCCAGTACTTC
CDR3aa: CAWSVMRGGRKEETQYF

d_gene: -
j_gene: TRBJ1-1
abundance: few
v_gene: TRBV9
CDR3nt: TGTGCCAGCAGCGGGCCCTGGGGGGGCACTGAAGCTTTCTTT
CDR3aa: CASSGPWGGTEAFF

d_gene: TRBD1
j_gene: TRBJ2-2
abundance: -
v_gene: TRBV7-9
CDR3nt: TGTTCCAGCAGCTCCGGACAGGGGGCTAACACCGGGGAGCTGTTTTTT
CDR3aa: CSSSSGQGANTGELFF

d_gene: -
j_gene: TRBJ1-5
abundance: -
v_gene: TRBV6-1
CDR3nt: TGTGCCAGCAGTGAAGCGACGGGGGGAGTTCAGCCCCAGCATTTT
CDR3aa: CASSEATGGVQPQHF

d_gene: TRBD2
j_gene: TRBJ2-1
abundance: medium-sized
v_gene: TRBV10-3
CDR3nt: TGTGCCATCTCATTAGACAGCGGGAGCTCCTACAATGAGCAGTTCTTC
CDR3aa: CAISLDSGSSYNEQFF

d_gene: -
j_gene: TRBJ2-2
abundance: -
v_gene: TRBV27
CDR3nt: TGTGCCAGCAGTCAAAACTGGGGAGCCGGGGAGCTGTTTTTT
CDR3aa: CASSQNWGAGELFF

d_gene: -
j_gene: TRBJ1-1
abundance: -
v_gene: TRBV6-5
CDR3nt: TGTGCCAGCAGTCACGGAGACTCGAACACTGAAGCTTTCTTT
CDR3aa: CASSHGDSNTEAFF

d_gene: TRBD2
j_gene: TRBJ2-1
abundance: -
v_gene: TRBV4-3
CDR3nt: TGCGCCAGCAGCCAAGATCTATACCGGGGGGGTACCAATGAGCAGTTCTTC
CDR3aa: CASSQDLYRGGTNEQFF

d_gene: -
j_gene: TRBJ1-1
abundance: few
v_gene: TRBV7-8
CDR3nt: TGTGCCAGCAGCCGGCCGGACAGTTTGACTGAAGCTTTCTTT
CDR3aa: CASSRPDSLTEAFF

d_gene: -
j_gene: TRBJ2-7
abundance: once
v_gene: TRBV2
CDR3nt: TGTGCCAGCAGTGCTACCCTGGGGCTTTACGAGCAGTACTTC
CDR3aa: CASSATLGLYEQYF

d_gene: TRBD1
j_gene: TRBJ1-2
abundance: -
v_gene: TRBV28
CDR3nt: TGTGCCAGCGGGGACAGGTCGTACTATGGCTACACCTTC
CDR3aa: CASGDRSYYGYTF

d_gene: -
j_gene: TRBJ2-2
abundance: -
v_gene: TRBV7-2
CDR3nt: TGTGCCAGCAGCCGCAGGGACACCGGGGAGCTGTTTTTT
CDR3aa: CASSRRDTGELFF

d_gene: -
j_gene: TRBJ1-2
abundance: -
v_gene: TRBV6-5
CDR3nt: TGTGCCAGCAGTTACGGGGCCGGGGGAGGCTACACCTTC
CDR3aa: CASSYGAGGGYTF

d_gene: -
j_gene: TRBJ1-3
abundance: -
v_gene: TRBV18
CDR3nt: TGTGCCAGCTCATCCGGGACTGAGCTTGGAAACACCATATATTTT
CDR3aa: CASSSGTELGNTIYF

d_gene: -
j_gene: TRBJ2-1
abundance: -
v_gene: TRBV9
CDR3nt: TGTGCCAGCAGCCCCCGAGTGACCTACAATGAGCAGTTCTTC
CDR3aa: CASSPRVTYNEQFF

d_gene: -
j_gene: TRBJ1-1
abundance: -
v_gene: TRBV6-5
CDR3nt: TGTGCCAGCAGTTACTCGGCGGGGGCGTTGAACACTGAAGCTTTCTTT
CDR3aa: CASSYSAGALNTEAFF

d_gene: TRBD2
j_gene: TRBJ2-1
abundance: few
v_gene: TRBV9
CDR3nt: TGTGCCAGCAGCCTCTTTAGCGGGGGGACCTACAATGAGCAGTTCTTC
CDR3aa: CASSLFSGGTYNEQFF

d_gene: TRBD1
j_gene: TRBJ2-5
abundance: -
v_gene: TRBV7-9
CDR3nt: TGTGCCAGCAGAACCGGGACAGGGATGCAGACCCAGTACTTC
CDR3aa: CASRTGTGMQTQYF

d_gene: TRBD1
j_gene: TRBJ2-1
abundance: -
v_gene: TRBV27
CDR3nt: TGTGCCAGCAGGCTCTGGGACAGGGGGCCCAATGAGCAGTTCTTC
CDR3aa: CASRLWDRGPNEQFF

d_gene: -
j_gene: TRBJ2-1
abundance: -
v_gene: TRBV5-1
CDR3nt: TGCGCCAGCAGTCCCTTGGGGGGTTCCTACAATGAGCAGTTCTTC
CDR3aa: CASSPLGGSYNEQFF

d_gene: -
j_gene: TRBJ2-7
abundance: -
v_gene: TRBV27
CDR3nt: TGTGCCAGCAGTGGTCGGGAGAATCGAGAGCAGTACTTC
CDR3aa: CASSGRENREQYF

d_gene: -
j_gene: TRBJ1-2
abundance: -
v_gene: TRBV6-6
CDR3nt: TGTGCCAGCAGTTACTCGAACCCAGACTACTATGGCTACACCTTC
CDR3aa: CASSYSNPDYYGYTF

d_gene: -
j_gene: TRBJ2-2
abundance: -
v_gene: TRBV9
CDR3nt: TGTGCCAGCAGCACCGAGGCGAACACCGGGGAGCTGTTTTTT
CDR3aa: CASSTEANTGELFF

d_gene: -
j_gene: TRBJ2-5
abundance: -
v_gene: TRBV5-1
CDR3nt: TGCGCCAGCAGCTTGGAAAACGGTGTCGGGACCCAGTACTTC
CDR3aa: CASSLENGVGTQYF

d_gene: -
j_gene: TRBJ2-7
abundance: -
v_gene: TRBV19
CDR3nt: TGTGCCAGTAGTATAGATTCCAGGGCTGGGTACGAGCAGTACTTC
CDR3aa: CASSIDSRAGYEQYF

d_gene: TRBD2
j_gene: TRBJ2-1
abundance: -
v_gene: TRBV5-1
CDR3nt: TGCGCCAGCAGCTTGGCCCGACTAGCGGGACTGAGTGAGCAGTTCTTC
CDR3aa: CASSLARLAGLSEQFF

d_gene: -
j_gene: TRBJ1-1
abundance: -
v_gene: TRBV6-5
CDR3nt: TGTGCCAGCAGTTACTTTCGACAGGACACTGAAGCTTTCTTT
CDR3aa: CASSYFRQDTEAFF

d_gene: TRBD1
j_gene: TRBJ1-2
abundance: -
v_gene: TRBV4-3
CDR3nt: TGCGCCAGCAGCCAGGACCAGATCGGGACAGGGCATGGCTACACCTTC
CDR3aa: CASSQDQIGTGHGYTF

d_gene: -
j_gene: TRBJ1-2
abundance: -
v_gene: TRBV10-3
CDR3nt: TGTGCCATCGGGGCGGACAAAGACTATGGCTACACCTTC
CDR3aa: CAIGADKDYGYTF

d_gene: -
j_gene: TRBJ2-2
abundance: -
v_gene: TRBV27
CDR3nt: TGTGCCAGCAGTTTAAGGGGTGGGGAGCTGTTTTTT
CDR3aa: CASSLRGGELFF

d_gene: -
j_gene: TRBJ2-7
abundance: -
v_gene: TRBV5-1
CDR3nt: TGCGCCAGCAGCTACGACGGGGTGGGGAGCAACGAGCAGTACTTC
CDR3aa: CASSYDGVGSNEQYF

d_gene: TRBD2
j_gene: TRBJ2-3
abundance: -
v_gene: TRBV10-3
CDR3nt: TGTGCCACCCAATTTAGCGGGGGGGACACAGATACGCAGTATTTT
CDR3aa: CATQFSGGDTDTQYF

d_gene: TRBD1
j_gene: TRBJ2-2
abundance: few
v_gene: TRBV7-3
CDR3nt: TGTGCCAGCAGCTTAGAGGGGGCCATACCCACCGGGGAGCTGTTTTTT
CDR3aa: CASSLEGAIPTGELFF

d_gene: TRBD1
j_gene: TRBJ1-5
abundance: -
v_gene: TRBV5-1
CDR3nt: TGCGCCAGCAGCGAGGGGACAGGGGGCGCGGGGGGCAATCAGCCCCAGCATTTT
CDR3aa: CASSEGTGGAGGNQPQHF

d_gene: -
j_gene: TRBJ2-1
abundance: many
v_gene: TRBV7-3
CDR3nt: TGTGCCAGCAGCTTACTGGCGGGGGAGCAGTTCTTC
CDR3aa: CASSLLAGEQFF

d_gene: TRBD2
j_gene: TRBJ2-7
abundance: -
v_gene: TRBV18
CDR3nt: TGTGCCAGCTCACCAAGTCGCAGCGGGATGGGCGCCTACGAGCAGTACTTC
CDR3aa: CASSPSRSGMGAYEQYF

d_gene: TRBD1
j_gene: TRBJ1-6
abundance: -
v_gene: TRBV13
CDR3nt: TGTGCCAGCAGCTTAGTTGGACAGGGGCATTCACCCCTCCACTTT
CDR3aa: CASSLVGQGHSPLHF

d_gene: TRBD2
j_gene: TRBJ2-3
abundance: -
v_gene: TRBV5-6
CDR3nt: TGTGCCAGCAGCTTTCAGACTAGCGGGGGTGTAGATACGCAGTATTTT
CDR3aa: CASSFQTSGGVDTQYF

d_gene: -
j_gene: TRBJ2-1
abundance: -
v_gene: TRBV5-4
CDR3nt: TGTGCCAGCAGCTTCAGGTCAAGCTCCTACAATGAGCAGTTCTTC
CDR3aa: CASSFRSSSYNEQFF

d_gene: -
j_gene: TRBJ2-1
abundance: -
v_gene: TRBV11-3
CDR3nt: TGTGCCAGCAGCGAAGGGGGCAATGAGCAGTTCTTC
CDR3aa: CASSEGGNEQFF

d_gene: -
j_gene: TRBJ2-7
abundance: -
v_gene: TRBV7-9
CDR3nt: TGTGCCAGCAGCTTAGCTCGGCAGGGCCCGGACGAGCAGTACTTC
CDR3aa: CASSLARQGPDEQYF

d_gene: -
j_gene: TRBJ1-2
abundance: -
v_gene: TRBV28
CDR3nt: TGTGCCAGCAGCTTGCGAGCGGGGCGCGGCTACACCTTC
CDR3aa: CASSLRAGRGYTF

d_gene: TRBD1
j_gene: TRBJ1-1
abundance: few
v_gene: TRBV25-1
CDR3nt: TGTGCCAGCAGTGCTCATGCTATCGGGACAGGGGATGAAGCTTTCTTT
CDR3aa: CASSAHAIGTGDEAFF

d_gene: -
j_gene: TRBJ2-7
abundance: once
v_gene: TRBV12-2
CDR3nt: TGTGCAAGTCGCTTAGTCCCGACGCGGAAGTACTTC
CDR3aa: CASRLVPTRKYF

d_gene: TRBD1
j_gene: TRBJ2-1
abundance: -
v_gene: TRBV5-4
CDR3nt: TGTGCCAGCAGCTTGTGGGACAGGGGAGTCAATGAGCAGTTCTTC
CDR3aa: CASSLWDRGVNEQFF